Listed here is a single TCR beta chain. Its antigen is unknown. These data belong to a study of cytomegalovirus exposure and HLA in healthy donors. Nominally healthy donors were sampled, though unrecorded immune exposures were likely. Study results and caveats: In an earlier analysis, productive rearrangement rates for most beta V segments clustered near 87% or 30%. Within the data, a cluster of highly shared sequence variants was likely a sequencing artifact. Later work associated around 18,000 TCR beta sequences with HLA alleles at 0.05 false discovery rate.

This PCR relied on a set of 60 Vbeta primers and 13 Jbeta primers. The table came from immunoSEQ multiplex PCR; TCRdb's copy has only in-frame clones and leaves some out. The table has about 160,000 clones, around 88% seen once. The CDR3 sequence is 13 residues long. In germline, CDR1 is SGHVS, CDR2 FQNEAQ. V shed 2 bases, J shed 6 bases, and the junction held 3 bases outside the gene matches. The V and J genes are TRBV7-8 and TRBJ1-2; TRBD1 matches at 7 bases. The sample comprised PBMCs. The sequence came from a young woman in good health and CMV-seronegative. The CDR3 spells CASSLQGGHGYTF. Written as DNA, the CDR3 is TGTGCCAGCAGCTTACAGGGGGGTCATGGCTACACCTTC.